The 17 T cell receptor beta chains given below trace back to one sample, sequenced in a study of OX40 agonist ivuxolimab in advanced cancers. Library construction relied on the immunoSEQ multiplex PCR assay. The table comes from immuneACCESS by way of TCRdb, which keeps in-frame sequences with V and J called. Part of the clones is missing from these tables; in studies checked, under half for an unresolved V gene and the rest for unknown reasons. The sample table records about 59,000 clones; approximately 90% of these occur just once. The ten largest make up less than 0.85% of the sample. The sample was CD4+ or CD8+ T cells sorted from blood, taken in a trial of the OX40 agonist ivuxolimab. The receptors were sampled from an adult with an advanced solid tumor such as melanoma, head and neck, liver or kidney cancer.

Within the sample, this clone is medium-sized. CDR3 sequence reads: CASRETGRNQPQHF. The CDR3 coding sequence is TGTGCCAGCAGGGAAACAGGGAGGAATCAGCCCCAGCATTTT. J is TRBJ1-5 and V is TRBV6-5; D may be TRBD1 (6 bases). CDR1 is MNHEY, CDR2 SVGAGI, per germline. Trimming removed 6 bases from V and 4 bases from J, with 13 bases in between. The CDR3 is 14 amino acids.

J is TRBJ2-7 and V is TRBV11-1, with a possible D match to TRBD1 (5 bases). Trimming cost V 4 bases and J 4 bases, with 11 bases left between them. The CDR3 spans 13 residues. Germline CDR1 is SGHAT and CDR2 is FQDESV (reference sequence). As DNA, the CDR3 is TGTGCCAGCAGCTCACCAGGGCGATACGAGCAGTACTTC. This translates into CASSSPGRYEQYF.

The genes are TRBV20-1 and TRBJ2-1; D gene ambiguous. Germline V gene lookup returns CDR1 DFQATT and CDR2 SNEGSKA (reference sequence). This CDR3 is built from 11 residues. V shed 5 bases and J shed 4 bases, with 6 bases lying between them. As DNA, the CDR3 is TGCAGTGCTTCGGAGTACAATGAGCAGTTCTTC. This translates into CSASEYNEQFF.

The CDR3 loop reads CASSQEGQGELEQFF. CDR3 DNA: TGCGCCAGCAGCCAAGAGGGACAGGGAGAATTGGAGCAGTTCTTC. The genes are TRBV4-1 and TRBJ2-1; 9 bases align to TRBD1. The CDR3 runs to 15 residues. The J segment lost 10 bases and the V segment lost 0 bases, leaving 7 bases of the junction unmatched. CDR1 and CDR2 from the germline V gene are MGHRA and YSYEKL.

The table lists this clone with a count of one. This chain links TRBV11-3 with TRBJ2-3; 7 bases align to TRBD2. Germline V CDR1 and CDR2: SGHNT, YENEEA. J lost 3 bases, V lost 3 bases, and 6 bases had no gene match. CDR3 length: 15 residues. In DNA, the CDR3 is TGTGCCAGCAGCTTGGGCGGGAGTAGAACAGATACGCAGTATTTT. Translation gives CASSLGGSRTDTQYF. The whole variable domain, filled in from reference TRBV11-3 and TRBJ2-3, reads EAGVVQSPRYKIIEKKQPVAFWCNPISGHNTLYWYLQNLGQGPELLIRYENEEAVDDSQLPKDRFSAERLKGVDSTLKIQPAELGDSAVYLCASSLGGSRTDTQYFGPGTRLTVL.

The rearrangement links TRBV7-8 to TRBJ1-2; D unresolved. Germline CDR1 is SGHVS and CDR2 is FQNEAQ. The CDR3 runs 12 residues. Trimming cost V 4 bases and J 7 bases, with 10 bases left between them. The CDR3 DNA reads TGTGCCAGCAGCTCTACCCTAGGTGGCTACACCTTC. Translating it yields CASSSTLGGYTF.

The chain uses TRBV30 and TRBJ2-5; D not resolved. The CDR3 is 13 amino acids. Trimming took off 0 bases at V and 2 bases at J, with 7 bases between the two ends. Germline CDR1 is GTSNPN and CDR2 is SVGIG (reference sequence). The CDR3 region is CAWSVGRQETQYF. The CDR3 DNA is TGTGCCTGGAGTGTAGGCAGACAAGAGACCCAGTACTTC.

The CDR3 DNA reads as TGTGCCAGCAGTTCCCCCGGGACAGGGGAGAGGGAGACCCAGTACTTC. This gives the protein CASSSPGTGERETQYF. The rearrangement uses TRBV28 and TRBJ2-5, with 10 bases lining up with TRBD1. Germline CDR1 MDHEN, CDR2 SYDVKM. The trim removed 4 bases at V and 5 bases at J, leaving 10 bases unmatched. The CDR3 runs to 16 residues.

This clone occurred a few times. The chain combines TRBV10-3 with TRBJ2-5; tentatively, D is TRBD1 (6 bases). The V end lost 7 bases, the J end lost 2 bases, and 17 bases lay between the germline ends. Germline V gene sequence: CDR1 ENHRY, CDR2 SYGVKD. The CDR3 length is 15 residues. CDR3 DNA sequence: TGTGCCATCAAGAGGGGGATGGGAGTACAAGAGACCCAGTACTTC. Protein: CAIKRGMGVQETQYF.

V is TRBV5-6 and J is TRBJ2-1, with D uncertain. V was clipped by 4 bases and J by 8 bases, with 10 bases between them. The CDR3 totals 12 residues. Germline V lookup: CDR1 SGHDT, CDR2 YYEEEE. Written as DNA, the CDR3 is TGTGCCAGCAGCCCTTACTCCGATGAGCAGTTCTTC. Its translation is CASSPYSDEQFF.

The J gene is TRBJ2-5, the V gene TRBV10-2; 8 nucleotides agree with TRBD1. This CDR3 is built from 13 residues. Germline V gene data show CDR1 as WSHSY and CDR2 as SAAADI. V lost 5 bases, J lost 5 bases, and 4 bases stayed unmatched. This CDR3 reads CASSWQGAETQYF. The CDR3 DNA follows: TGCGCCAGCAGTTGGCAGGGGGCTGAGACCCAGTACTTC.

The rearrangement uses TRBV28 and TRBJ1-4; D not certain. The germline gives CDR1 MDHEN, CDR2 SYDVKM. Trimming removed 5 bases at V and 2 bases at J, with 12 bases between. This CDR3 spans 15 amino acids. CDR3 protein: CASSGSTPTNEKLFF. For the CDR3, the DNA is TGTGCCAGCAGTGGGTCCACCCCCACTAATGAAAAACTGTTTTTT.

This chain joins TRBV7-5 and TRBJ1-5. TRBV7-5 is an annotated pseudogene. The CDR3 is made up of 14 amino acids. The DNA for the CDR3 is TGTGCCAGAAGCTTGGGGGGGGGCAATCAGCCCCAGCATTTT. Translation: CARSLGGGNQPQHF.

The chain has TRBV6-5 and TRBJ2-5; 7 bases are shared with TRBD2. The trim removed 6 bases at V and 4 bases at J, leaving 8 bases unmatched. CDR3 length: 14 residues. Germline values: CDR1 MNHEY, CDR2 SVGAGI. CDR3 in DNA: TGTGCCAGCAGCGGGGGACTAACCCTAGAGACCCAGTACTTC. Encoded protein: CASSGGLTLETQYF.

This rearrangement joins TRBV6-1 to TRBJ2-1, with D tentatively TRBD2 (6 bases). This CDR3 spans 13 amino acids. Germline CDR1 reads MNHNS; CDR2 reads SASEGT. V gave up 0 bases and J gave up 10 bases, with 10 bases separating them. CDR3 in amino acids: CASSEARGSEQFF. DNA for the CDR3: TGTGCCAGCAGTGAAGCCCGGGGGTCCGAGCAGTTCTTC.

V gene TRBV9 combines with J gene TRBJ2-7; TRBD2 matches 7 bases. CDR3 length equals 15 residues. In germline, CDR1 is SGDLS, CDR2 YYNGEE. The V and J ends lost 0 bases and 4 bases, in that order; junction bases with no gene match: 7. The CDR3 loop is CASSVGSGLRYEQYF. The CDR3 DNA reads TGTGCCAGCAGCGTAGGGTCGGGACTACGTTACGAGCAGTACTTC.

The chain recombines TRBV11-3 with TRBJ2-1; D may be TRBD2 (5 bases). The V end lost 3 bases, the J end lost 6 bases, and 9 bases lay between the germline ends. This CDR3 contains 13 residues. The V gene's germline CDR1 is SGHNT and CDR2 YENEEA. The CDR3 is CASSFGKSNEQFF. Here the CDR3 DNA reads TGTGCCAGCAGCTTCGGGAAAAGCAATGAGCAGTTCTTC.